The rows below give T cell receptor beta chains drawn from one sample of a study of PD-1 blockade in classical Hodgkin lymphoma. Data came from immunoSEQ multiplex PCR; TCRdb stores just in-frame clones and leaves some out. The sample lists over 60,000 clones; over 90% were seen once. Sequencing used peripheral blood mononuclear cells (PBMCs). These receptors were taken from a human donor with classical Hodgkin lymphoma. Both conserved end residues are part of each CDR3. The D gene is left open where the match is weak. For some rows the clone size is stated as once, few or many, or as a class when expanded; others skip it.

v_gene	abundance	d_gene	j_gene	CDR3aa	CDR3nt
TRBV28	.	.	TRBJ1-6	CASSLGGGNNSPLHF	TGTGCCAGCAGTTTGGGCGGGGGGAATAATTCACCCCTCCACTTT
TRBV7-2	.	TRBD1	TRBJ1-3	CASSPQGAVGLLSGNTIYF	TGTGCCAGCAGCCCTCAGGGGGCAGTCGGGCTACTATCTGGAAACACCATATATTTT
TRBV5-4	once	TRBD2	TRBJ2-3	CASSLRTSGSGDTQYF	TGTGCCAGCAGCTTAAGGACTAGCGGGAGTGGGGATACGCAGTATTTT
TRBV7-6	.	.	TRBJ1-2	CASSVGGGGYTF	TGTGCCAGCAGCGTCGGGGGGGGTGGATACACCTTC
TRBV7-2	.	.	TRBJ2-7	CASSSGERPREQYF	TGTGCCAGCAGCTCAGGGGAGAGGCCCCGGGAGCAGTACTTC
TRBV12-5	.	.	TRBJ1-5	CASGLDQPQHF	TGTGCTAGTGGTTTGGACCAGCCCCAGCATTTT
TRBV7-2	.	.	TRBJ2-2	CASSLDSRRGRLFF	TGTGCCAGCAGCTTAGATTCACGGAGGGGCAGGCTGTTTTTT
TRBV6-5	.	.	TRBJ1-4	CASSYRGTNEKLFF	TGTGCCAGCAGTTACCGGGGGACTAATGAAAAACTGTTTTTT
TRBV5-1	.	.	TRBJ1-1	CASSLVGNSATEAFF	TGCGCCAGCAGCTTGGTTGGGAATTCAGCGACTGAAGCTTTCTTT
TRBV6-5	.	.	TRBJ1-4	CASSYSIRQANEKLFF	TGTGCCAGCAGTTACTCGATCCGACAGGCGAATGAAAAACTGTTTTTT
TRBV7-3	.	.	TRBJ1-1	CASSLRMNTEAFF	TGTGCCAGCAGCTTAAGGATGAACACTGAAGCTTTCTTT
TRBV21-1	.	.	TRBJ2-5	CASSKKGQGNWNQETQYF	TGTGCCAGCAGCAAAAAGGGACAGGGGAATTGGAACCAAGAGACCCAGTACTTC
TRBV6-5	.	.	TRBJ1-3	CASGISGNTIYF	TGTGCCAGTGGGATCTCTGGAAACACCATATATTTT
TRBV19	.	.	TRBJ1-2	CASTGPEGFRVYTF	TGTGCCAGTACCGGCCCCGAGGGGTTTCGGGTGTACACCTTC
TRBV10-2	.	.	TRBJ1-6	CASRDQLTGYNSPLHF	TGCGCCAGCAGGGACCAATTGACAGGCTATAATTCACCCCTCCACTTT
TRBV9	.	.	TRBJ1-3	CASSVGWQASSGNTIYF	TGTGCCAGCAGCGTAGGGTGGCAGGCGAGCTCTGGAAACACCATATATTTT
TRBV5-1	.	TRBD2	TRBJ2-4	CASSPGGLLAKNIQYF	TGCGCCAGCAGCCCCGGGGGGTTATTAGCCAAAAACATTCAGTACTTC
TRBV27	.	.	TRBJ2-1	CASRPPGRTYNEQFF	TGTGCCAGCAGACCGCCGGGACGGACCTACAATGAGCAGTTCTTC
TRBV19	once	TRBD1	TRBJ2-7	CASRPTGIYEQYF	TGTGCCAGTAGGCCGACAGGGATCTACGAGCAGTACTTC
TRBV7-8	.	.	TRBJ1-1	CASSLAGPNTEAFF	TGTGCCAGCAGCTTAGCCGGCCCGAACACTGAAGCTTTCTTT
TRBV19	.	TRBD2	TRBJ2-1	CASSSRSGSPYNEQFF	TGTGCCAGTAGTAGCCGTAGCGGGAGTCCCTACAATGAGCAGTTCTTC
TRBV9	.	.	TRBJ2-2	CASSPRDSYTGELFF	TGTGCCAGCAGCCCCCGGGACTCCTACACCGGGGAGCTGTTTTTT
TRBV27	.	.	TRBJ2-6	CASSLLDSSGANVLTF	TGTGCCAGCAGTTTACTCGACAGCTCTGGGGCCAACGTCCTGACTTTC
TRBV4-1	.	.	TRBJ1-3	CASSQERGVISGNTIYF	TGCGCCAGCAGCCAAGAGAGGGGTGTAATCTCTGGAAACACCATATATTTT
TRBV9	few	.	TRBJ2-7	CASSVGGGPYYEQYF	TGTGCCAGCAGCGTAGGTGGCGGGCCTTACTACGAGCAGTACTTC
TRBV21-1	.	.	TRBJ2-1	CASRGCSYNEQFF	TGTGCCAGCCGTGGATGCTCCTACAATGAGCAGTTCTTC
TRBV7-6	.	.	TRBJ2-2	CASSGGPGPGELFF	TGTGCCAGCAGCGGGGGCCCGGGCCCCGGGGAGCTGTTTTTT
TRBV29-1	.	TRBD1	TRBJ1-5	CSVGQGGNQPQHF	TGCAGCGTTGGACAGGGAGGCAATCAGCCCCAGCATTTT
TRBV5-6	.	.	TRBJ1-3	CASSLPGGNTIYF	TGTGCCAGCAGCCTTCCAGGGGGAAACACCATATATTTT
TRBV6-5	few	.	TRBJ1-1	CASSYGAAMNTEAFF	TGTGCCAGCAGTTACGGGGCCGCCATGAACACTGAAGCTTTCTTT
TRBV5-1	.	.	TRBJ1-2	CASSLYRAGDGYTF	TGCGCCAGCAGCCTTTACAGGGCGGGGGATGGCTACACCTTC
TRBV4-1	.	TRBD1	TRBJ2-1	CASSPRDRRYNEQFF	TGCGCCAGCAGCCCCCGGGACAGGCGTTACAATGAGCAGTTCTTC
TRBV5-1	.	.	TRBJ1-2	CASSLRAGGGYTF	TGCGCCAGCAGCTTGAGGGCAGGTGGTGGCTACACCTTC
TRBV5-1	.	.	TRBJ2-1	CASSLGTRDSNEQFF	TGCGCCAGCAGCCTCGGGACCAGAGACAGCAATGAGCAGTTCTTC
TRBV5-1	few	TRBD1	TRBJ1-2	CASSPGTVNGYTF	TGCGCCAGCAGCCCGGGGACAGTCAATGGCTACACCTTC
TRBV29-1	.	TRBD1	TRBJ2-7	CSVVTQGAYEQYF	TGCAGCGTTGTAACACAGGGGGCCTACGAGCAGTACTTC
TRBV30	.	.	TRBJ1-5	CAWSKGEKQPQHF	TGTGCCTGGAGTAAGGGAGAAAAACAGCCCCAGCATTTT